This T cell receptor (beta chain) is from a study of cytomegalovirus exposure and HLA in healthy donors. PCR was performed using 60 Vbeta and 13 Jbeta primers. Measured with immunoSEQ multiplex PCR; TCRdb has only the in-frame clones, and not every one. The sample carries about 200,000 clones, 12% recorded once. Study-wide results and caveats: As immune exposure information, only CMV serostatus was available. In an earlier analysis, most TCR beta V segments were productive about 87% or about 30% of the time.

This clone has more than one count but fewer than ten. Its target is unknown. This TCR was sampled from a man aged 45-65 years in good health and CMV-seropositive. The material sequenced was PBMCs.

As DNA, the CDR3 is TGCAGCGTTGAATATTCCCCTCGGGAGCAGTACTTC. This codes for CSVEYSPREQYF. The rearrangement joins TRBV29-1 to TRBJ2-7, with D unclear. The CDR3 spans 12 residues. Trimming took 2 bases from V and 7 from J, leaving 12 bases between them. CDR1 SQVTM and CDR2 ANQGSEA come from the germline V gene.